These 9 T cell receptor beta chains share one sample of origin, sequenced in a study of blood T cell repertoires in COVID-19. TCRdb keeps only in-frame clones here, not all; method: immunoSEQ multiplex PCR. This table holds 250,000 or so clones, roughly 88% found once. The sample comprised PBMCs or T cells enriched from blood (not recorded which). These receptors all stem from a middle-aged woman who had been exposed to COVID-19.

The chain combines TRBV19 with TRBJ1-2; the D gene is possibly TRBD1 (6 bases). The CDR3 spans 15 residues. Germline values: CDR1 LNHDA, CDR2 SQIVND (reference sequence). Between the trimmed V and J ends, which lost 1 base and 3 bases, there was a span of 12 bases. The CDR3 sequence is CASSIVRGGDYGYTF. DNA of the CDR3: TGTGCCAGTAGTATAGTAAGGGGGGGAGACTATGGCTACACCTTC.

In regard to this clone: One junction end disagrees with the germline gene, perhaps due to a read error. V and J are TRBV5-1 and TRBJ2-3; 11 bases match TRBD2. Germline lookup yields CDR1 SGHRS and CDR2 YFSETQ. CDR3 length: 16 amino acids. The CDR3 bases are TGTGCCAGCAGCTCGGGACTAGCGGCTTTCACAGATACGCAGTATTTT. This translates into CASSSGLAAFTDTQYF. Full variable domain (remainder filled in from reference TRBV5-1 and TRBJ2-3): KAGVTQTPRYLIKTRGQQVTLSCSPISGHRSVSWYQQTPGQGLQFLFEYFSETQRNKGNFPGRFSGRQFSNSRSEMNVSTLELGDSALYLCASSSGLAAFTDTQYFGPGTRLTVL.

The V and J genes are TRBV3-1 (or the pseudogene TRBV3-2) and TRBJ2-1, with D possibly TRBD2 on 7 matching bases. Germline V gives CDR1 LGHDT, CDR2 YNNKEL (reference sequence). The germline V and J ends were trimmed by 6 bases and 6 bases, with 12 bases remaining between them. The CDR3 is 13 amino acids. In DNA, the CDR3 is TGTGCCAGCAGTCGGGGGGCGGGCAATGAGCAGTTCTTC. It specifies CASSRGAGNEQFF.

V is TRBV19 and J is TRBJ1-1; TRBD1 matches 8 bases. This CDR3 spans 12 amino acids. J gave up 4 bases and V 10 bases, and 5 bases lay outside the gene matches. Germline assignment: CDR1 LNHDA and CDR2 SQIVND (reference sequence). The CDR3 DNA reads TGTGCCACCAACAGGGGGACCACTGAAGCTTTCTTT. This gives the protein CATNRGTTEAFF.

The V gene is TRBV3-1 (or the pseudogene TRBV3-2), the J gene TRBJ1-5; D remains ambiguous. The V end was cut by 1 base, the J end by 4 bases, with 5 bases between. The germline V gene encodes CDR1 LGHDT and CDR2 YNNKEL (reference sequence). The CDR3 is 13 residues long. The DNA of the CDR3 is TGTGCCAGCAGCCAAGGGGAGAATCAGCCCCAGCATTTT. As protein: CASSQGENQPQHF.

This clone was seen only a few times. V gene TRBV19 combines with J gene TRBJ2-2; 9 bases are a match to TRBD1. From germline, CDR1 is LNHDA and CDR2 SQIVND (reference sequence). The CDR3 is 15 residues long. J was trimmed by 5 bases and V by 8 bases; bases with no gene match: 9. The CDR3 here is CASESSGTGTGELFF. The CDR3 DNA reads TGTGCCAGTGAAAGTTCCGGGACAGGGACCGGGGAGCTGTTTTTT.

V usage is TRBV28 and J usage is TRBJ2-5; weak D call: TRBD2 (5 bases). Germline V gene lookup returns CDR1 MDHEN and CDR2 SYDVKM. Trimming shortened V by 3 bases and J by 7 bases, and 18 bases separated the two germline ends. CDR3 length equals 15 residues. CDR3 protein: CASSLSLPYEGTQYF. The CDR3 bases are TGTGCCAGCAGTTTGAGTTTGCCATATGAGGGGACCCAGTACTTC.

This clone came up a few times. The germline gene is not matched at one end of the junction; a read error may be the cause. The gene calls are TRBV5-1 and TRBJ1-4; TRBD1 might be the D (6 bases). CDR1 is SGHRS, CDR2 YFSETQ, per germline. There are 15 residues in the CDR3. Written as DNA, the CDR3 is TGTGCCAGCACCGTGGGCGGGGGCCGAGGTGAAAAACTGTTTTTT. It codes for CASTVGGGRGEKLFF.

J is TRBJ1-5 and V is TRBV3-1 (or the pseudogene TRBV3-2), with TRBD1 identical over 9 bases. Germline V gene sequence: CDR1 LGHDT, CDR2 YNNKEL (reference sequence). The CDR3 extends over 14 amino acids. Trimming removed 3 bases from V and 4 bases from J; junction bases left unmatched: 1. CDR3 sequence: CASSHGTGNQPQHF. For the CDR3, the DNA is TGTGCCAGCAGCCACGGGACAGGGAATCAGCCCCAGCATTTT.